Presented here are 25 T cell receptor beta chains from one specimen sequenced in a study of CD8 T cells in Susac syndrome. It was with random hexamers that roughly 0.45 to 1 ug RNA was reverse transcribed. TCRdb re-analysed the immunoSEQ multiplex PCR reads in MiXCR, keeping a single row per CDR3 protein. Here the sample spans some 250,000 distinct CDR3 sequences, 90% to 97% being singletons. Material for sequencing was CD4+ T cells from PBMCs. These receptors all stem from a human donor with Susac syndrome.

This sequence joins TRBV30 and TRBJ2-7, with TRBD1 matching over 9 bases. Trimming removed 3 bases from V and 4 bases from J; junction bases left unmatched: 10. CDR1 GTSNPN and CDR2 SVGIG come from the germline V gene (reference sequence). The CDR3 length is 15 residues. The chain's CDR3 is CAWRYDRGFYYEQYF. CDR3 DNA: TGTGCCTGGAGGTATGACAGGGGGTTTTATTACGAGCAGTACTTC.

The V and J genes are TRBV12-3 or TRBV12-4 and TRBJ2-7; D ambiguous. The CDR3 consists of 14 residues. The germline V and J ends were trimmed by 5 bases and 2 bases, with 13 bases remaining between them. The CDR3: CASSPSQETYEQYF. CDR3 nucleotides: TGTGCCAGCAGTCCCTCCCAGGAGACCTACGAGCAGTACTTC.

The chain uses TRBV7-2 and TRBJ1-2, with D perhaps matching TRBD1 (6 bases). Deletions cut 0 bases from V and 4 bases from J, with 12 bases between. Germline assignment: CDR1 SGHTA and CDR2 FQGNSA. The CDR3 spans 15 residues. This CDR3 reads CASSLATGRLYGYTF. The CDR3 region has the DNA TGTGCCAGCAGCTTAGCAACAGGGAGGCTCTATGGCTACACCTTC.

The genes are TRBV13 and TRBJ2-1, with D perhaps given as TRBD1 or TRBD2 (5 bases each). Germline CDR1 is PRHDT and CDR2 is FYEKMQ (reference sequence). The CDR3 is 11 amino acids. Trimming removed 3 bases from V and 8 bases from J, with 5 bases in between. CDR3 nucleotides: TGTGCCAGCAGCTTGGGGGATGAGCAGTTCTTC. Its translation is CASSLGDEQFF.

V is TRBV29-1 and J is TRBJ1-1, with D unclear. The CDR3 is made up of 15 amino acids. Trimming stripped 2 bases from V and 3 bases from J, with 16 bases between. Germline V gives CDR1 SQVTM, CDR2 ANQGSEA. The CDR3 DNA follows: TGCAGCGTTGAACCGGGCCTCAGGAAGGACACTGAAGCTTTCTTT. Its protein is CSVEPGLRKDTEAFF.

The J gene is TRBJ2-2, the V gene TRBV29-1, with D unresolved. V dropped 6 bases and J dropped 2 bases, with 13 bases sitting between them. The CDR3 contains 14 residues. CDR1 is SQVTM and CDR2 is ANQGSEA in the germline V gene. The chain's CDR3 is CSVALLLNTGELFF. The CDR3 DNA sequence: TGCAGCGTGGCCCTCCTTCTAAACACCGGGGAGCTGTTTTTT.

This clonotype was detected only once. The rearrangement uses TRBV9 and TRBJ2-1, with TRBD2 matching over 7 bases. The CDR3 is 14 residues long. V lost 4 bases and J lost 4; bases outside the gene matches: 5. Per germline, CDR1 SGDLS and CDR2 YYNGEE. The CDR3: CASSLSGPYNEQFF. The CDR3 nucleotides are TGTGCCAGCAGCCTTAGCGGGCCTTACAATGAGCAGTTCTTC.

The CDR3 nucleotides read TGTGCCACCAGTGACCTAGGCCGGGACCCGGGGGTCGAGACCCAGTACTTC. It yields the protein CATSDLGRDPGVETQYF. V usage is TRBV24-1 and J usage is TRBJ2-5, with D maybe TRBD2 (6 bases). CDR1 is KGHDR and CDR2 is SFDVKD in the germline V gene. The CDR3 extends over 17 amino acids. V lost 4 bases to trimming and J lost 5 bases, with 22 bases between them.

The chain uses TRBV29-1 and TRBJ2-7, with D hard to call. There are 10 residues in the CDR3. Trimming shortened V by 4 bases and J by 2 bases, and 3 bases separated the two germline ends. Germline values: CDR1 SQVTM, CDR2 ANQGSEA. CDR3 nucleotide sequence: TGCAGCGTTGTAGCCTACGAGCAGTACTTC. Protein: CSVVAYEQYF.

The chain links TRBV20-1 to TRBJ1-2; TRBD1 aligns across 7 bases. Trimming removed 0 bases from V and 8 bases from J; junction bases left unmatched: 9. CDR3 size: 14 residues. CDR1 DFQATT and CDR2 SNEGSKA come from the germline V gene (reference sequence). Here the CDR3 reads CSARDSGTVEGYTF. CDR3 DNA: TGCAGTGCTAGAGACTCCGGGACAGTAGAAGGCTACACCTTC.

The V gene is TRBV7-2, the J gene TRBJ2-7; D is perhaps TRBD2 (5 bases). Germline CDR1 SGHTA, CDR2 FQGNSA. V was clipped by 5 bases and J by 3 bases, with 17 bases between them. The CDR3 sequence is 15 residues long. The CDR3: CASSLGLGNDYEQYF. The CDR3 region has the DNA TGTGCCAGCAGCCTCGGACTTGGTAACGACTACGAGCAGTACTTC.

The table lists this clonotype with a count of one. V usage is TRBV12-3 or TRBV12-4 and J usage is TRBJ2-6; D possibly corresponds to TRBD1 (6 bases). The CDR3 is 17 amino acids. Between the trimmed V and J ends, which lost 3 bases and 0 bases, there was a span of 12 bases. Here the CDR3 reads CASSFLTGPSGANVLTF. CDR3 nucleotides: TGTGCCAGCAGTTTCCTTACAGGGCCCTCTGGGGCCAACGTCCTGACTTTC.

CDR3 nucleotides: TGTGCCAGCACCAAAACAGGGAACTATGGCTACACCTTC. It encodes CASTKTGNYGYTF. The gene calls are TRBV12-3 or TRBV12-4 and TRBJ1-2; possible D gene TRBD1, 6 bases. V was clipped by 7 bases and J by 2 bases, with 11 bases between them. This CDR3 contains 13 residues.

The J gene is TRBJ2-3, the V gene TRBV4-2; D remains unclear. Trimming removed 5 bases from V and 0 bases from J, with 3 bases in between. Per germline, CDR1 LGHNA and CDR2 YNFKEQ. The CDR3 contains 12 residues. The CDR3 is CASSKSTDTQYF. CDR3 coding DNA: TGTGCCAGCAGCAAAAGCACAGATACGCAGTATTTT.

V and J are TRBV6-2 or TRBV6-3 and TRBJ1-1; D remains ambiguous. CDR1 is MNHEY, CDR2 SVGEGT, per germline. V was clipped by 8 bases and J by 1 base, with 17 bases between them. The CDR3 has 15 residues. CDR3 region: CASGPLGISNTEAFF. CDR3 bases: TGTGCCAGCGGCCCTCTCGGTATCTCGAACACTGAAGCTTTCTTT.

This chain uses TRBV20-1 with TRBJ1-2; D is perhaps TRBD1 (6 bases). Trimming removed 0 bases from V and 6 bases from J, with 8 bases in between. The CDR3 is made up of 12 amino acids. In germline, CDR1 is DFQATT, CDR2 SNEGSKA (reference sequence). CDR3 bases: TGCAGTGCTAGAGATTACAGGGATGGCTACACCTTC. Translated: CSARDYRDGYTF.

The chain combines TRBV28 with TRBJ2-1; TRBD1 matches 8 bases. Germline V gene sequence: CDR1 MDHEN, CDR2 SYDVKM. Trimming took 10 bases from V and 1 from J; bases not matched to a gene: 0. The CDR3 loop spans 12 amino acids. DNA of the CDR3: TGTGCCAACAGGGGGTCCTACAATGAGCAGTTCTTC. It yields the protein CANRGSYNEQFF.

This clonotype was recorded once. The chain has TRBV6-5 and TRBJ2-3, with TRBD2 as a possible D gene (7 bases). From germline, CDR1 is MNHEY and CDR2 SVGAGI. This CDR3 comprises 13 residues. Trimming left V 6 bases short and J 9 bases short, with 16 bases between. The CDR3, as DNA: TGTGCCAGCAGGAGGGGGGGTAAGGAGACGCAGTATTTT. It yields the protein CASRRGGKETQYF.

There are a few counts of this clonotype. The V call is TRBV12-3 or TRBV12-4, the J call TRBJ2-7; TRBD1 matches 7 bases. Trimming at V came to 5 bases and at J to 6 bases, leaving 7 bases not matched to a gene. The CDR3 extends over 13 amino acids. The CDR3 DNA is TGTGCCAGCAGTCTTCGACAGGGCGGCGAGCAGTACTTC. Its protein product is CASSLRQGGEQYF.

The chain couples TRBV2 to TRBJ1-1; 10 bases align to TRBD1. The CDR3 has 14 amino acids. The V segment lost 9 bases and the J segment 4 bases; nucleotides outside the gene matches: 8. Germline values: CDR1 SNHLY, CDR2 FYNNEI. The CDR3: CASLSGTGVTEAFF. The CDR3 DNA follows: TGTGCCAGTTTGTCCGGGACAGGGGTCACTGAAGCTTTCTTT.

This sequence joins TRBV7-6 and TRBJ1-3; 9 nucleotides align to TRBD1. Germline CDR1 reads SGHVS; CDR2 reads FNYEAQ. With 5 bases clipped from V and 6 bases from J, the junction kept 11 bases outside the gene matches. CDR3 length equals 16 residues. The CDR3 region is CASSQDPGQGINTIYF. The CDR3, as DNA: TGTGCCAGCAGCCAGGACCCGGGACAGGGTATAAACACCATATATTTT.

In DNA, the CDR3 is TGTGCCAGCAGCCTCGAAAACATTCAGTACTTC. Translation: CASSLENIQYF. The rearrangement uses TRBV3-1 and TRBJ2-4; D not certain. This CDR3 is built from 11 residues. Germline-derived CDR1 and CDR2 are LGHDT and YNNKEL (reference sequence). V dropped 4 bases and J dropped 5 bases, with 3 bases sitting between them.

The V call is TRBV2, the J call TRBJ2-5, with D perhaps matching TRBD1 (6 bases). Germline CDR1 is SNHLY and CDR2 is FYNNEI. This CDR3 region has 14 residues. V lost 6 bases, J lost 5 bases, and 16 bases lay in between. The CDR3: CASSPQGGEETQYF. CDR3 bases: TGTGCCAGCAGCCCACAGGGTGGGGAGGAGACCCAGTACTTC.

The rearrangement joins TRBV21-1 to TRBJ2-3. TRBV21-1 is a pseudogene locus. The CDR3 totals 13 residues. The CDR3 DNA follows: TGTGCCAGCAGCAAAGTTTCGCCAGATACGCAGTATTTT. Translating gives CASSKVSPDTQYF.

This sequence joins TRBV7-6 and TRBJ2-1; TRBD1 might be the D (6 bases). Germline-derived CDR1 and CDR2 are SGHVS and FNYEAQ. CDR3 length equals 16 residues. The V and J ends lost 5 bases and 6 bases respectively, with 20 bases between them. CDR3 in amino acids: CASSPPGHLSGNEQFF. CDR3 nucleotide sequence: TGTGCCAGCAGCCCCCCGGGACACCTGTCGGGCAATGAGCAGTTCTTC.